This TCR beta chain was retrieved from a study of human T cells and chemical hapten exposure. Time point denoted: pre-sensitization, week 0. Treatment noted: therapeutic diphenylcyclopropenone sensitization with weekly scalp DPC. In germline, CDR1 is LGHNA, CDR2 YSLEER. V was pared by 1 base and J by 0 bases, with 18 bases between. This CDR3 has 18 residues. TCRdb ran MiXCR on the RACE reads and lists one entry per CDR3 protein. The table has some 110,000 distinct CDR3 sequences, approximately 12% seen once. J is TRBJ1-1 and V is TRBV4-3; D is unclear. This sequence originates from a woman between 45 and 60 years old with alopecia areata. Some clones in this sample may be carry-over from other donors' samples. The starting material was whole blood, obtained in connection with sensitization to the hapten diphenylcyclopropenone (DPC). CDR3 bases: TGCGCCAGCAGCCAAGGGCGGGGAAGAGGAGGAATGAACACTGAAGCTTTCTTT. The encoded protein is CASSQGRGRGGMNTEAFF.